This T cell receptor (beta chain) was obtained from a study of regulatory T cells in long-lasting Graves disease. This clonotype was observed a handful of times. Deletions cut 3 bases from V and 5 bases from J, with 14 bases between. CDR1 and CDR2 from the germline V gene are DFQATT and SNEGSKA (reference sequence). This CDR3 region has 15 residues. Building the TCR beta libraries relied on iRepertoire HTBI primers, and CDR3 regions underwent Arm-PCR. TCRdb called the multiplex PCR reads again in MiXCR, with one record for every CDR3 protein. This sample has roughly 400,000 distinct CDR3 sequences, with around 21% found just once. Time point of the sample: persistent/refractory GD, antithyroid drugs over 5 years with positive TRAb. PBMCs provided the RNA from which the TCR library was made.

This TCR came from a female donor with Graves disease. This chain connects TRBV20-1 to TRBJ1-6; no reliable D call. The sequenced sample was peripheral blood mononuclear cells (PBMCs), obtained when the disease was refractory, from a patient treated with antithyroid drugs. In nucleotides, the CDR3 is TGCAGTGCTAGGGTCGTCCTGGGTGATAATTCACCCCTCCACTTT. Translation gives CSARVVLGDNSPLHF.